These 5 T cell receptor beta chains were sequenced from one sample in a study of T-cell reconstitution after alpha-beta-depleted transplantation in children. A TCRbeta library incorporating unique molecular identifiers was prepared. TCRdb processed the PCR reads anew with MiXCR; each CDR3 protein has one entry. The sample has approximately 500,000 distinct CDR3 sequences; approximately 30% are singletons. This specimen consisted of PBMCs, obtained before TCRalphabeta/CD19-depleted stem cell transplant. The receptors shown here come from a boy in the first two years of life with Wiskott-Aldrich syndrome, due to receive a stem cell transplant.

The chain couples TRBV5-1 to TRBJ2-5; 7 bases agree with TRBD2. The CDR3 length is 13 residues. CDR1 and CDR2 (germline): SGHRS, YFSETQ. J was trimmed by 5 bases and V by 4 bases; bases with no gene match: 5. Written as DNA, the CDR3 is TGCGCCAGCAGCCGACGACTAGCTGAGACCCAGTACTTC. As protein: CASSRRLAETQYF.

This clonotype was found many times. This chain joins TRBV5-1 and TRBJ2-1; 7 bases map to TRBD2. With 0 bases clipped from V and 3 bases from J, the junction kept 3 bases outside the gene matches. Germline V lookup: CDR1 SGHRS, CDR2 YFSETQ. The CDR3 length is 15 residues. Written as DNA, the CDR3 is TGCGCCAGCAGCTTGGTACAGCGGGACTACAATGAGCAGTTCTTC. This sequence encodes CASSLVQRDYNEQFF.

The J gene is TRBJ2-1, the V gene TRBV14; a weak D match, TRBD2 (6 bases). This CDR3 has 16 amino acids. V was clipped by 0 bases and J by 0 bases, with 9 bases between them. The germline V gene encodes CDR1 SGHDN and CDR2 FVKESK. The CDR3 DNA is TGTGCCAGCAGCCAAGAAGGCGGGACCTCCTACAATGAGCAGTTCTTC. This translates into CASSQEGGTSYNEQFF.

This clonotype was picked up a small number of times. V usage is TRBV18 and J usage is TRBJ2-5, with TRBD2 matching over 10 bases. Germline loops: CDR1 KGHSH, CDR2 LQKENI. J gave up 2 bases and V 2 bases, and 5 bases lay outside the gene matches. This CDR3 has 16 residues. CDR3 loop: CASSPGLAASQETQYF. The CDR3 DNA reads TGTGCCAGCTCACCAGGACTAGCGGCGTCACAAGAGACCCAGTACTTC.

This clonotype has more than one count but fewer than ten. The CDR3: CASSLRGGANTGELFF. Written as DNA, the CDR3 is TGCGCCAGCAGCTTAAGGGGTGGGGCGAACACCGGGGAGCTGTTTTTT. The rearrangement links TRBV4-1 to TRBJ2-2; TRBD1 might be the D (5 bases). With 5 bases removed from V and 0 bases from J, the gap between germline ends came to 13 bases. CDR1 MGHRA and CDR2 YSYEKL come from the germline V gene. The CDR3 consists of 16 residues.